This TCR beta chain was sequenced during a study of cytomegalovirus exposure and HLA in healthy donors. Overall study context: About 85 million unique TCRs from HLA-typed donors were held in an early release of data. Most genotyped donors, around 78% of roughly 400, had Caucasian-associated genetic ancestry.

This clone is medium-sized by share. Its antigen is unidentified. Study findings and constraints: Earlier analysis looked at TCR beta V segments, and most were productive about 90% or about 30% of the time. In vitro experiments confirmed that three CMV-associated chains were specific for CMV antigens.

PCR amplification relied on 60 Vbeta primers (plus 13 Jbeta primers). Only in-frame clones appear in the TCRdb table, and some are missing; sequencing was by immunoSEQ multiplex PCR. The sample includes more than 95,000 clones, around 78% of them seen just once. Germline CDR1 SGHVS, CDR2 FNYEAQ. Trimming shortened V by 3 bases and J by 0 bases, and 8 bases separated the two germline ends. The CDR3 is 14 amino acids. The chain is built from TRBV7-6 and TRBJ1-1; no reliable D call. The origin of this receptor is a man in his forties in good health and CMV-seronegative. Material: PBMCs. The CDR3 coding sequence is TGTGCCAGCAGCTTGGGAGACATGAACACTGAAGCTTTCTTT. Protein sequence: CASSLGDMNTEAFF.